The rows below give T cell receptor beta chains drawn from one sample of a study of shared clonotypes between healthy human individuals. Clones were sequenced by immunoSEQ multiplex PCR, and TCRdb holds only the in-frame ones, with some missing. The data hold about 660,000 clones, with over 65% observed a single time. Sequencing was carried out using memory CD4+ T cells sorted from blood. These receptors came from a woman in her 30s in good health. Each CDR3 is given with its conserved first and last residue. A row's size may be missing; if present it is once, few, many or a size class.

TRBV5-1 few CASSLDASTYNEQFF
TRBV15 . CATSGRAGGNTGELFF
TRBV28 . CASSLLGTQYF
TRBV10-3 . CAISEAETYGYTF
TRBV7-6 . CASSLSRAGLNGNEQFF
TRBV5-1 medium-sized CASSLSSGTQPQHF
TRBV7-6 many CASSPTGQDYEQYF
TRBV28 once CASSFDNYGYTF
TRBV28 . CASSRWENEQFF
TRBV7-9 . CASSSGQGWGYTF
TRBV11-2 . CASSLREGPYEQYF
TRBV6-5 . CASSSGGDRYTF
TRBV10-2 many CASGDRAAYGYTF
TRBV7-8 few CASSPGAGRETQYF
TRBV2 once CASRLTGNHQPQHF
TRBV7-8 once CASSVERRGSNTGELFF
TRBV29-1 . CSVGARDRGPHEQYF
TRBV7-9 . CASSPYTGAYEQYF
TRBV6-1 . CASSQSRNEQFF
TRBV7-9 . CASREGWTGDRGYTF
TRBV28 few CASSSSGTGGYEQYF
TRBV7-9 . CASSFTGRGGEKLFF
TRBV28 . CASSGGTSGRKTGELFF
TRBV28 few CASSFTKASGKETQYF
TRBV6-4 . CASKTGTHTGELFF
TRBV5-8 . CASSSYRQAGYEQYF
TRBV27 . CASSRQGFGTQYF
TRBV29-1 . CSVDREGGTQYF
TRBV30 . CAWSSVDRFRVGTNEKLFF
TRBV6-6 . CASSYRPARGNQPQHF
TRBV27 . CASSFSGTGAYGYTF
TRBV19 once CASVTGSVAGANVLTF
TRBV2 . CASSRRTSGIGELFF
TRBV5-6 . CASSLTAGTVTDTQYF
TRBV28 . CASSSTGVGKNIQYF
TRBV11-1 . CASTISPASGSGEQYF
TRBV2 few CASGTASNEQYF
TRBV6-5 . CASSYLTGFSGYTF
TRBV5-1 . CASSLVGSDTGELFF
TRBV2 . CASSEGLVTEAFF
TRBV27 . CASSPRGSGANVLTF
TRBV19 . CASSIVHWGGNEQFF
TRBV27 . CASSSGTGNYGYTF
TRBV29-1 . CSVEGGSGYTF
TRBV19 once CASSAELGYEQYF
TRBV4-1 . CASSQDTGGGYEQYF
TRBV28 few CASSLAGVSGNTIYF
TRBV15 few CATSRDPGGTDTQYF
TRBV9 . CASSVLDGSSGDTQYF
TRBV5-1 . CASSPDVGGIYDEQYF
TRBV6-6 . CASSYSTGLGQPQHF
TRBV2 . CASQPSGITDTQYF
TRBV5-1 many CASREGLAGGVQYF
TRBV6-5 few CASSAGGPWNEQFF
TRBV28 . CASSWDSHEQYF